These T cell receptor beta chains were read from a single sample in a study of response to subunit inactivated influenza vaccine. TCRdb ran MiXCR on the RT-PCR reads and lists one entry per CDR3 protein. The table includes roughly 650,000 distinct CDR3 sequences, 13% to 15% detected once. This specimen was PBMCs from blood, taken 14 to 15 days before vaccination. These receptors were taken from a man aged 50 to 60 who received an inactivated influenza vaccine. Both conserved end residues are part of each CDR3.

V gene: TRBV15; J gene: TRBJ2-1; CDR3 protein: CATSRDLLGGRNVQSYNEQFF
V gene: TRBV4-2; J gene: TRBJ2-5; CDR3 protein: CASSQALPGQGAETQYF
V gene: TRBV7-8; J gene: TRBJ1-5; CDR3 protein: CASSLNRYQPQHF
V gene: TRBV5-1; J gene: TRBJ2-1; CDR3 protein: CASSLNPGTSLPFF
V gene: TRBV24-1; J gene: TRBJ2-1; CDR3 protein: CATSDSTAQVGNEQFF
V gene: TRBV3-1; J gene: TRBJ2-2; CDR3 protein: CASSRKRESTGELFF
V gene: TRBV20-1; J gene: TRBJ2-3; CDR3 protein: CSASTVREDADTQYF
V gene: TRBV4-3; J gene: TRBJ2-7; CDR3 protein: CASSQEAKGLGQYF
V gene: TRBV7-2; J gene: TRBJ2-7; CDR3 protein: CASSLVGSGGAYEQYF
V gene: TRBV23-1; J gene: TRBJ2-2; CDR3 protein: CASSQPKGRRPGAGELFF
V gene: TRBV25-1; J gene: TRBJ2-7; CDR3 protein: CASSGVYEQYF
V gene: TRBV4-2; J gene: TRBJ2-1; CDR3 protein: CASSQPGTPLNEQFF
V gene: TRBV6-1; J gene: TRBJ1-1; CDR3 protein: CASRPGAGWTEAFF
V gene: TRBV12-3/TRBV12-4; J gene: TRBJ1-6; CDR3 protein: CASRDSGDNSPLHF
V gene: TRBV18; J gene: TRBJ2-5; CDR3 protein: CASSPWGGETQYF
V gene: TRBV6-5; J gene: TRBJ2-1; CDR3 protein: CASSYLSGGPNNEQFF
V gene: TRBV9; J gene: TRBJ1-2; CDR3 protein: CASSVVPDRAEDGYTF
V gene: TRBV5-1; J gene: TRBJ2-1; CDR3 protein: CASSQGPTSRFVGDEQFF
V gene: TRBV5-5; J gene: TRBJ2-1; CDR3 protein: CASSFPGANEQFF
V gene: TRBV20-1; J gene: TRBJ2-3; CDR3 protein: CSAPREGLSDTQYF
V gene: TRBV28; J gene: TRBJ1-1; CDR3 protein: CASQHRGMDTEAFF
V gene: TRBV19; J gene: TRBJ2-7; CDR3 protein: CASSGPPSFYEQYF
V gene: TRBV5-1; J gene: TRBJ1-1; CDR3 protein: CASSTTGFGTEAFF
V gene: TRBV29-1; J gene: TRBJ2-7; CDR3 protein: CSVAGAVGLTYEQYF
V gene: TRBV18; J gene: TRBJ2-2; CDR3 protein: CASSRDLPSNTGELFF
V gene: TRBV2; J gene: TRBJ1-4; CDR3 protein: CASSEAGTTNEKLFF
V gene: TRBV13; J gene: TRBJ2-2; CDR3 protein: CASSQNYGTSGGAGAITGELFF
V gene: TRBV10-3; J gene: TRBJ1-5; CDR3 protein: CAISEGQGNQPQHF
V gene: TRBV12-3/TRBV12-4; J gene: TRBJ2-1; CDR3 protein: CASSAPGLHYNEQFF
V gene: TRBV12-3/TRBV12-4; J gene: TRBJ2-1; CDR3 protein: CASNFGRTGGGEQFF
V gene: TRBV4-1; J gene: TRBJ2-3; CDR3 protein: CASSQGGQPITDTQYF
V gene: TRBV27; J gene: TRBJ2-2; CDR3 protein: CASSPTVLPGELFF
V gene: TRBV20-1; J gene: TRBJ1-2; CDR3 protein: CSASSSGAIYGYTF
V gene: TRBV25-1; J gene: TRBJ2-7; CDR3 protein: CASSDLILGAQYF
V gene: TRBV20-1; J gene: TRBJ2-7; CDR3 protein: CSARGLSYEQYF
V gene: TRBV7-2; J gene: TRBJ2-1; CDR3 protein: CASSRLAGTSYNEQFF
V gene: TRBV7-8; J gene: TRBJ2-5; CDR3 protein: CASSLAGTSGVKETQYF
V gene: TRBV5-1; J gene: TRBJ2-7; CDR3 protein: CASSLMGAGEQYF
V gene: TRBV19; J gene: TRBJ1-1; CDR3 protein: CASSIAMNTEAFF
V gene: TRBV7-8; J gene: TRBJ2-3; CDR3 protein: CASSLSDGGAETQYF
V gene: TRBV11-1; J gene: TRBJ2-1; CDR3 protein: CASSLVGRTSGWYNEQFF
V gene: TRBV28; J gene: TRBJ2-2; CDR3 protein: CASSLLLTGIDTGELFF
V gene: TRBV9; J gene: TRBJ2-2; CDR3 protein: CASSVRLAGTVGELFF
V gene: TRBV18; J gene: TRBJ1-1; CDR3 protein: CASSPSDISGAEAFF
V gene: TRBV10-2; J gene: TRBJ2-5; CDR3 protein: CASSESRVIQETQYF
V gene: TRBV11-2; J gene: TRBJ1-2; CDR3 protein: CASSFDSFYGYTF